This T cell receptor (beta chain) was recorded in a study of blood T cell repertoires in COVID-19. For the study at large: COVID-19 samples collected from the United States, Italy and Spain covered acute and convalescent phases.

Repertoires were generated with immunoSEQ multiplex PCR, while TCRdb's copy carries only in-frame clones and drops some. The repertoire consists of over 100,000 clones, with under 90% occurring once and the leading ten covering 9.5% to 15%. The CDR3 loop spans 14 amino acids. V lost 8 bases to trimming and J lost 6 bases; unmatched junction nucleotides: 10. Germline V gene data show CDR1 as MNHNY and CDR2 as SVGAGI (reference sequence). The receptor's source is a woman aged 60-70 years with acute or convalescent COVID-19. The gene calls are TRBV6-6 and TRBJ1-5; 7 bases align to TRBD1. Sequencing was performed on peripheral blood. CDR3: CASSWTGRSQPQHF. CDR3 in DNA: TGTGCCAGCTCCTGGACAGGTAGGAGTCAGCCCCAGCATTTT.